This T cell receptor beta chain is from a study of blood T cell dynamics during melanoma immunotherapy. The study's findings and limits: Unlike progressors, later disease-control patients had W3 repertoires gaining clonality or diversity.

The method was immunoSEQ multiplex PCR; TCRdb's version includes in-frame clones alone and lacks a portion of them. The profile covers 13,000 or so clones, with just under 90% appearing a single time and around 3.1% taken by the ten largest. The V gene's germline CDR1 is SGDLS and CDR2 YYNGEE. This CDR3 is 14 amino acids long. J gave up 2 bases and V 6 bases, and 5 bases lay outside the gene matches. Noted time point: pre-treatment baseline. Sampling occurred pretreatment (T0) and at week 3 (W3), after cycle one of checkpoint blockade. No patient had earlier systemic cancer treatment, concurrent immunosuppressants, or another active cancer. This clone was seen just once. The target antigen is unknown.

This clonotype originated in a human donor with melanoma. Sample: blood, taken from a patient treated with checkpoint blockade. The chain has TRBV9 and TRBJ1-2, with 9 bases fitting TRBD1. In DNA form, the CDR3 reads TGTGCCAGCACCTACGGGACAGGGAACTATGGCTACACCTTC. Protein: CASTYGTGNYGYTF.